The rows below give T cell receptor beta chains drawn from one sample of a study of technical replicates of blood from a few donors. Data came from immunoSEQ multiplex PCR; TCRdb stores just in-frame clones and leaves some out. Of around 76,000 clones in the sample, roughly 92% are singletons; the top ten hold roughly 0.39%. Sequenced material: T cells isolated from PBMCs. Receptors originate from a human donor in good health. CDR3s include the opening cysteine and the closing phenylalanine or tryptophan. A D gene is named only where the DNA matches it firmly. Not all rows give a size; the values are once, few, many and, for expanded clones, a class.

v_call: TRBV10-1; d_call: NA; clone_size: NA; j_call: TRBJ2-7; cdr3_nt: TGCGCCAGCAGACTGTTGGGGAGCGTGAGTTCTTCCTACGAGCAGTACTTC; cdr3_aa: CASRLLGSVSSSYEQYF
v_call: TRBV14; d_call: NA; clone_size: once; j_call: TRBJ2-1; cdr3_nt: TGTGCCAGCAGCCGTGGAGGCTCCTACAATGAGCAGTTCTTC; cdr3_aa: CASSRGGSYNEQFF
v_call: TRBV28; d_call: TRBD1; clone_size: once; j_call: TRBJ1-5; cdr3_nt: TGTGCCAGCAGTAGCCCGGACAGGGGGCATCAGCCCCAGCATTTT; cdr3_aa: CASSSPDRGHQPQHF
v_call: TRBV30; d_call: NA; clone_size: NA; j_call: TRBJ2-7; cdr3_nt: TGTGCCTGGAGTGAGGATAGCTACAACGAGCAGTACTTC; cdr3_aa: CAWSEDSYNEQYF
v_call: TRBV30; d_call: NA; clone_size: NA; j_call: TRBJ2-1; cdr3_nt: TGTGCCTGGAGGCTGGTGCTAAGCTCCTACAATGAGCAGTTCTTC; cdr3_aa: CAWRLVLSSYNEQFF
v_call: TRBV10-1; d_call: TRBD1; clone_size: once; j_call: TRBJ1-1; cdr3_nt: TGCGCCAGCAGTGTCACGAGACAGGGATTGGCTTTCTTT; cdr3_aa: CASSVTRQGLAFF
v_call: TRBV7-6; d_call: NA; clone_size: NA; j_call: TRBJ2-3; cdr3_nt: TGTGCCAGCAGCCACGTTACCGGGCCCTCAAGCGGAGATACGCAGTATTTT; cdr3_aa: CASSHVTGPSSGDTQYF
v_call: TRBV4-1; d_call: NA; clone_size: NA; j_call: TRBJ1-5; cdr3_nt: TGCGCCAGCAGCCAAGATATAGACAGTTATCAGCCCCAGCATTTT; cdr3_aa: CASSQDIDSYQPQHF
v_call: TRBV9; d_call: NA; clone_size: NA; j_call: TRBJ2-7; cdr3_nt: TGTGCCAGCAGCGTAGGTCCGGGAATGACGAGAGAGCAGTACTTC; cdr3_aa: CASSVGPGMTREQYF
v_call: TRBV7-9; d_call: TRBD1; clone_size: NA; j_call: TRBJ1-1; cdr3_nt: TGTGCCAGCAGCGAACGACAGGGGGGCTTGGACACTGAAGCTTTCTTT; cdr3_aa: CASSERQGGLDTEAFF
v_call: TRBV6-5; d_call: TRBD2; clone_size: NA; j_call: TRBJ2-7; cdr3_nt: TGTGCCAGCGCTCCCGGGACTAGCGGTTCCTACGAGCAGTACTTC; cdr3_aa: CASAPGTSGSYEQYF
v_call: TRBV6-1; d_call: TRBD2; clone_size: NA; j_call: TRBJ2-1; cdr3_nt: TGTGCCACTGTACTAGCGGGAGGGCGCAATGAGCAGTTCTTC; cdr3_aa: CATVLAGGRNEQFF
v_call: TRBV2; d_call: TRBD2; clone_size: NA; j_call: TRBJ2-5; cdr3_nt: TGTGCCGCCTCCGCGGGGGGGGAGACCCAGTACTTC; cdr3_aa: CAASAGGETQYF
v_call: TRBV6-5; d_call: NA; clone_size: NA; j_call: TRBJ2-3; cdr3_nt: TGTGCCAGCAGTTACCGGGGACTTCTCACAGATACGCAGTATTTT; cdr3_aa: CASSYRGLLTDTQYF
v_call: TRBV11-3; d_call: TRBD1; clone_size: NA; j_call: TRBJ1-4; cdr3_nt: TGTGCCAGCAGCTTGGAGGGACAGGGATTAAATGAAAAACTGTTTTTT; cdr3_aa: CASSLEGQGLNEKLFF
v_call: TRBV7-2; d_call: TRBD2; clone_size: NA; j_call: TRBJ2-3; cdr3_nt: TGTGCCAGCAGCCCCCGCTTACTAGCGGGAGGGCCTGGAGATACGCAGTATTTT; cdr3_aa: CASSPRLLAGGPGDTQYF
v_call: TRBV11-2; d_call: NA; clone_size: NA; j_call: TRBJ2-5; cdr3_nt: TGTGCCAGCAGCTTAGGGACTCTATTTGGGACCCAGTACTTC; cdr3_aa: CASSLGTLFGTQYF
v_call: TRBV18; d_call: TRBD1; clone_size: NA; j_call: TRBJ2-7; cdr3_nt: TGTGCCAGCTCACCGGCTAGGACAGGAGGTTACGAGCAGTACTTC; cdr3_aa: CASSPARTGGYEQYF
v_call: TRBV28; d_call: TRBD2; clone_size: NA; j_call: TRBJ2-1; cdr3_nt: TGTGCCAGCAGTTCCCCCCTCCTCGCGGGAGTGGCCCACAATGAGCAGTTCTTC; cdr3_aa: CASSSPLLAGVAHNEQFF
v_call: TRBV7-8; d_call: TRBD1; clone_size: NA; j_call: TRBJ2-7; cdr3_nt: TGTGCCAGCAGTTCCCGAGGACAGGGGACATACGAGCAGTACTTC; cdr3_aa: CASSSRGQGTYEQYF
v_call: TRBV28; d_call: TRBD1; clone_size: NA; j_call: TRBJ2-3; cdr3_nt: TGTGCCAGCAGTTTAGGAACCCTCCGGGACAGGAGAACAGATACGCAGTATTTT; cdr3_aa: CASSLGTLRDRRTDTQYF
v_call: TRBV5-8; d_call: NA; clone_size: NA; j_call: TRBJ1-1; cdr3_nt: TGTGCCAGCAGCCACAGGGACGGATACACTGAAGCTTTCTTT; cdr3_aa: CASSHRDGYTEAFF
v_call: TRBV14; d_call: TRBD2; clone_size: NA; j_call: TRBJ2-5; cdr3_nt: TGTGCCAGCAGCCGATTGACTAGCGGGAAGGCAGAGACCCAGTACTTC; cdr3_aa: CASSRLTSGKAETQYF
v_call: TRBV12-5; d_call: TRBD2; clone_size: NA; j_call: TRBJ2-5; cdr3_nt: TGTGCTAGTGGTTTGGCCCCAACAACTAGCGGGATCGCCGAGACCCAGTACTTC; cdr3_aa: CASGLAPTTSGIAETQYF
v_call: TRBV11-2; d_call: TRBD2; clone_size: NA; j_call: TRBJ2-7; cdr3_nt: TGTGCCAGCAGCTTGGAAGGACGGGGGGTCGACGAGCAGTACTTC; cdr3_aa: CASSLEGRGVDEQYF
v_call: TRBV5-6; d_call: TRBD2; clone_size: NA; j_call: TRBJ2-7; cdr3_nt: TGTGCCAGCAGTAGCGGGAGCCCGACCTCCTACGAGCAGTACTTC; cdr3_aa: CASSSGSPTSYEQYF
v_call: TRBV5-1; d_call: TRBD2; clone_size: NA; j_call: TRBJ2-1; cdr3_nt: TGCGCCAGCAGCTTGGACAGCGGGAGGGATGAGCAGTTCTTC; cdr3_aa: CASSLDSGRDEQFF
v_call: TRBV7-9; d_call: TRBD2; clone_size: NA; j_call: TRBJ2-1; cdr3_nt: TGTGCCAGCACTCTCCTAGCGGGAGATCATGAGCAGTTCTTC; cdr3_aa: CASTLLAGDHEQFF
v_call: TRBV27; d_call: NA; clone_size: NA; j_call: TRBJ2-7; cdr3_nt: TGTGCCAGCAGTTCCGACAGCTACGAGCAGTACTTC; cdr3_aa: CASSSDSYEQYF
v_call: TRBV5-4; d_call: TRBD1; clone_size: NA; j_call: TRBJ1-3; cdr3_nt: TGTGCCAGCAGCAGACAGGGGTCAAGAAACACCATATATTTT; cdr3_aa: CASSRQGSRNTIYF
v_call: TRBV6-5; d_call: NA; clone_size: NA; j_call: TRBJ2-7; cdr3_nt: TGTGCCAGCAGTTACTCGACGGGGGTCGTCTCCTACGAGCAGTACTTC; cdr3_aa: CASSYSTGVVSYEQYF
v_call: TRBV15; d_call: TRBD1; clone_size: NA; j_call: TRBJ2-5; cdr3_nt: TGTGCCACCAGCAGTAGACAGGGGGAAGAGACCCAGTACTTC; cdr3_aa: CATSSRQGEETQYF
v_call: TRBV6-6; d_call: NA; clone_size: NA; j_call: TRBJ1-2; cdr3_nt: TGTGCCGGCACGGGGACGGGAGGGAACTATGGCTACACCTTC; cdr3_aa: CAGTGTGGNYGYTF
v_call: TRBV5-4; d_call: NA; clone_size: NA; j_call: TRBJ1-1; cdr3_nt: TGTGCCAGCAGCTTGACTCGAGGAACACAGGAAAAAGCTTTCTTT; cdr3_aa: CASSLTRGTQEKAFF
v_call: TRBV27; d_call: NA; clone_size: few; j_call: TRBJ2-7; cdr3_nt: TGTGCCAGCAGTTTCGAGGGCACCTACGAGCAGTACTTC; cdr3_aa: CASSFEGTYEQYF
v_call: TRBV7-9; d_call: NA; clone_size: NA; j_call: TRBJ2-7; cdr3_nt: TGTGCCAGCAGCTCCCCGGACAGACGAGCCTACGAGCAGTACTTC; cdr3_aa: CASSSPDRRAYEQYF
v_call: TRBV28; d_call: TRBD1; clone_size: NA; j_call: TRBJ2-2; cdr3_nt: TGTGCCAGCAGATCCCAGGGACAGGGGATTGTCACCGGGGAGCTGTTTTTT; cdr3_aa: CASRSQGQGIVTGELFF
v_call: TRBV4-1; d_call: TRBD2; clone_size: NA; j_call: TRBJ2-1; cdr3_nt: TGCGCCAGCAGCCAAGGTACAAGCGGGAGTTTTTACAATGAGCAGTTCTTC; cdr3_aa: CASSQGTSGSFYNEQFF
v_call: TRBV4-2; d_call: TRBD1; clone_size: few; j_call: TRBJ1-2; cdr3_nt: TGTGCCAGCAGCCAAGATGGGACAGGATCCAACTATGGCTACACCTTC; cdr3_aa: CASSQDGTGSNYGYTF
v_call: TRBV5-4; d_call: NA; clone_size: NA; j_call: TRBJ2-7; cdr3_nt: TGTGCCAGCAGCTTGGATTCGGGGACCTACGAGCAGTACTTC; cdr3_aa: CASSLDSGTYEQYF
v_call: TRBV10-2; d_call: TRBD1; clone_size: NA; j_call: TRBJ2-1; cdr3_nt: TGCGCCAGCACCCCTTCCGGGACAGGCAGATTCAATGAGCAGTTCTTC; cdr3_aa: CASTPSGTGRFNEQFF
v_call: TRBV28; d_call: NA; clone_size: NA; j_call: TRBJ2-7; cdr3_nt: TGTGCCAGCAGTTGGGGAAGGGGAAATCCCTACGAGCAGTACTTC; cdr3_aa: CASSWGRGNPYEQYF
v_call: TRBV9; d_call: NA; clone_size: NA; j_call: TRBJ2-1; cdr3_nt: TGTGCCAGCAGCCATTCCCTTTCGCGTAGCTCCTACAATGAGCAGTTCTTC; cdr3_aa: CASSHSLSRSSYNEQFF
v_call: TRBV4-2; d_call: TRBD1; clone_size: NA; j_call: TRBJ1-4; cdr3_nt: TGTGCCAGCAGCCAAGTGGGACAGATCAATGAAAAACTGTTTTTT; cdr3_aa: CASSQVGQINEKLFF
v_call: TRBV4-3; d_call: TRBD2; clone_size: NA; j_call: TRBJ2-1; cdr3_nt: TGCGCCAGCAGCCTCCGACTAGCGGGAGGTAGGAATGAGCAGTTCTTC; cdr3_aa: CASSLRLAGGRNEQFF
v_call: TRBV29-1; d_call: TRBD2; clone_size: NA; j_call: TRBJ2-2; cdr3_nt: TGCAGCGTTCCCGGGAGGACCGGGGAGCTGTTTTTT; cdr3_aa: CSVPGRTGELFF
v_call: TRBV7-2; d_call: NA; clone_size: NA; j_call: TRBJ2-5; cdr3_nt: TGTGCCAGCAGCTTAGGGACAGAAGAGACCCAGTACTTC; cdr3_aa: CASSLGTEETQYF
v_call: TRBV19; d_call: NA; clone_size: few; j_call: TRBJ1-1; cdr3_nt: TGTGCCAGTAGTATAGTAGCTTTGAACACTGAAGCTTTCTTT; cdr3_aa: CASSIVALNTEAFF
v_call: TRBV7-9; d_call: NA; clone_size: NA; j_call: TRBJ2-5; cdr3_nt: TGTGCCAGCAGCTCATTAGTCCAAGAGACCCAGTACTTC; cdr3_aa: CASSSLVQETQYF
v_call: TRBV6-6; d_call: NA; clone_size: NA; j_call: TRBJ1-5; cdr3_nt: TGTGCCAGCACCCCTGTCACAGGAGGCAATCAGCCCCAGCATTTT; cdr3_aa: CASTPVTGGNQPQHF
v_call: TRBV27; d_call: TRBD2; clone_size: NA; j_call: TRBJ2-3; cdr3_nt: TGTGCCAGCAGCCCGAGCGGGAGAAGGGGAGATACGCAGTATTTT; cdr3_aa: CASSPSGRRGDTQYF
v_call: TRBV5-4; d_call: TRBD2; clone_size: NA; j_call: TRBJ2-2; cdr3_nt: TGTGCCAGCAGCACGGGACTAGCTAACACCGGGGAGCTGTTTTTT; cdr3_aa: CASSTGLANTGELFF
v_call: TRBV4-2; d_call: NA; clone_size: NA; j_call: TRBJ2-3; cdr3_nt: TGTGCCAGCAGCCAAGCGACCGGGACTTCACCCACAGATACGCAGTATTTT; cdr3_aa: CASSQATGTSPTDTQYF
v_call: TRBV4-2; d_call: NA; clone_size: NA; j_call: TRBJ1-5; cdr3_nt: TGTGCCAGCAGCCAAGCTAAGGGGGAGCCTAATCAGCCCCAGCATTTT; cdr3_aa: CASSQAKGEPNQPQHF